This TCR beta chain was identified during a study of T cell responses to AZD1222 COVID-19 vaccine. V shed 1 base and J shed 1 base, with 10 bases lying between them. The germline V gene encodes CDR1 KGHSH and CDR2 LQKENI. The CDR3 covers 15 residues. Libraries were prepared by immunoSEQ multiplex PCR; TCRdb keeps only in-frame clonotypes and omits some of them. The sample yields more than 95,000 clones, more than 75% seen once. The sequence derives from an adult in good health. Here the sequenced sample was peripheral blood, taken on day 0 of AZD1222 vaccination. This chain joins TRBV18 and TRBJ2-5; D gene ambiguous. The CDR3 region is CASSPLARLQETQYF. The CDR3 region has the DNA TGTGCCAGCTCACCACTTGCGAGACTCCAAGAGACCCAGTACTTC.